This entry is about one TCR beta chain. Clones were read by immunoSEQ multiplex PCR, and TCRdb kept only the in-frame ones, dropping some. The sample yields some 140,000 clones, 96% seen once. V lost 7 bases, J lost 7 bases, and 11 bases lay in between. Germline lookup yields CDR1 SGHAT and CDR2 FQNNGV. The CDR3 has 11 residues. The record originates from a study of T cell changes during pregnancy in multiple sclerosis. The chain employs TRBV11-2 and TRBJ2-7; the D gene is possibly TRBD2 (5 bases). The source is a female donor with multiple sclerosis, enrolled in a pregnancy study. The source material was peripheral blood, sampled after pregnancy. This chain's CDR3 is CASTTRGEQYF. The CDR3 nucleotides read TGTGCCAGCACCACCCGGGGTGAGCAGTACTTC.